The sequence of this TCR beta chain was determined in a study of response to subunit inactivated influenza vaccine. CDR1 and CDR2 (germline): LGHNA, YNFKEQ. Trimming took 0 bases from V and 6 from J, leaving 14 bases between them. The CDR3 totals 15 residues. Study-wide results and caveats: With each seasonal influenza vaccination, the authors suggested, few new T cells are recruited.

Each CDR3 protein is one row after TCRdb ran MiXCR on the RT-PCR reads. This sample has around 540,000 distinct CDR3 sequences, with approximately 12% found just once. Turning to this clonotype: Its target is unknown.

This rearrangement joins TRBV4-2 to TRBJ1-2; D unclear. The sequence came from a man in his fifties who received an inactivated influenza vaccine. This specimen was PBMCs from blood, taken on the day of vaccination. The CDR3 is CASSQDVPQSDGYTF. The CDR3 DNA reads TGTGCCAGCAGCCAAGATGTTCCACAGAGCGATGGCTACACCTTC.